This T cell receptor (beta chain) appears in the sequencing data of a study of T cells after yellow fever vaccination (dated by TCRdb to between 2018 and 2021). General notes on the study: The SMART-Seq v4 Ultra Low Input RNA kit was used to prepare libraries from fractions with low cell numbers. To follow T-cell clones before and after both primary and booster YFV17D yellow fever vaccination, bulk TCR alpha and beta repertoires underwent longitudinal sequencing. Two healthy male donors, one aged 18 to 30 and one aged 30 to 40 years, made up the cohort. Bulk PBMC replicates and cell subsets were isolated from blood drawn at multiple timepoints before and after both primary and secondary immunization. The full study reports these points: The study included only two donors, which limits how far the findings can be generalized. The secondary T-cell response was found to be weaker but faster than the primary response, with a peak reached on day 5 rather than on day 15. A small fraction of clonotypes appeared in both the CD4 and CD8 compartments, likely as a result of convergent recombination. FACS-sorted repertoires could contain abundant contaminating clonotypes from the bulk population, so computational filtering was required. After the booster, most clones that had expanded after primary vaccination were detected again (around 97% of CD4 and more than 85% of CD8), suggesting broad maintenance of memory.

Synthesis of TCR cDNA relied on 5'RACE template switching, a step that introduced a universal primer site along with unique molecular identifiers. Priming of cDNA synthesis was performed from both the TCR alpha and TCR beta constant segments. Library amplification used two PCR steps, and the second PCR step added sample barcodes and sequencing adapters. Sequencing of the libraries was done on either Illumina HiSeq 2500 (2x100 bp) or NovaSeq (2x150 bp). The original pipeline was this. Reads were demultiplexed and collapsed into UMI consensus sequences with MIGEC, and V(D)J alignment was performed with MiXCR. Vaccine-responding clonotypes were defined with edgeR using replicate PBMC samples, requiring FDR below 0.01 and a log2 fold change above 5 up to day 15. Each bulk clonotype received a CD4 or CD8 identity based on whether the sequenced CD4 or CD8 repertoire contained that clonotype at higher abundance. The public reads were reanalyzed by TCRdb: fastp trimming at Q25, MiXCR alignment, in-frame beta chains only. A single entry per CDR3 protein holds the most common genes and DNA from its merged rows. The V and J calls were not made by the authors but by TCRdb's processing. Counted in this sample were some 560,000 distinct CDR3 sequences; around 17% of them appeared once. The top ten hold around a sixth of the sample.

CDR1 and CDR2 are drawn from the germline V gene: SGHVS, FQNEAQ. The CDR3, from cysteine to phenylalanine, totals 17 residues. Only the CDR3 DNA stays, 51 bases, in frame from base 1. Between the V and J ends, shortened by 4 bases and 0 bases respectively, the junction contains 16 bases. Points on this clonotype: Its recognized antigen is unknown. Base quality data are lacking; no much larger clone is found one base away.

The treatment or condition tag for this specimen amounts to: live attenuated yellow fever vaccine strain. At each blood-draw timepoint, two biological replicates of bulk PBMCs were obtained. A standard Ficoll-Paque protocol was used to isolate PBMCs from peripheral blood. TriZol was used to extract RNA from bulk PBMCs, from CD4 and CD8 fractions, and from dextramer-positive and dextramer-negative fractions. The sequences come from PBMCs, collected 5 days after the first yellow fever vaccination. The origin of this receptor is a man in his late teens or twenties who received the YFV17D yellow fever vaccine. The rearranged chain carries TRBV7-8 and TRBJ2-1; matching of 5 bases hints at TRBD2 as the D gene. For the CDR3, the sequence is CASSSRAEPSSYNEQFF. At the DNA level, the sequence is TGTGCCAGCAGCTCCCGAGCGGAGCCGAGCTCCTACAATGAGCAGTTCTTC.